This T cell receptor beta chain was retrieved from a study of TIL therapy for anti-PD-1-resistant metastatic lung cancer. Overall study context: Tumors carried a median roughly 1.5 non-synonymous mutations per megabase.

This CDR3 has 14 amino acids. V was shortened by 8 bases and J by 2 bases, with 17 bases between the two germline ends. Germline V gene data show CDR1 as SQVTM and CDR2 as ANQGSEA. As for time point: pre-treatment sample, taken before nivolumab and TIL therapy. In regard to this clone: The antigen remains unidentified.

The study's findings and limits: The baseline peripheral repertoire was partially replaced by infused TIL clonotypes that later decayed.

Sequencing used immunoSEQ v3. Each library reached around 1.9 million read pairs, or about 5-6 million at deep level. Profiling relied on immunoSEQ multiplex PCR, and the TCRdb table lists in-frame clones only, not all of them. The sample records roughly 54,000 clones, around 90% being singletons. The specimen comprised blood, sampled at baseline. The V gene is TRBV29-1, the J gene TRBJ2-3; possibly TRBD1 for D (5 bases). The source is a person aged 25 to 85 with non-small cell lung cancer. CDR3 nucleotides: TGCAGCTCGAACTTCGGCGGACACACAGATACGCAGTATTTT. This sequence encodes CSSNFGGHTDTQYF.